This passage covers 8 T cell receptor beta chains from one sample sequenced in a study of shared clonotypes between healthy human individuals. Sequenced by immunoSEQ multiplex PCR; TCRdb stores in-frame clones only, minus some. The repertoire includes 2 million to 2.5 million clones, about nine tenths of them detected once, and approximately 0.4% sits in the top ten. The sample consisted of naive CD4+ T cells from PBMCs. The subset was: CD45RA+ positively selected. These receptors were taken from a man younger than 35 in good health. Some clones in this sample may be carry-over from other donors' samples.

The CDR3 is CASSRLGQQETQYF. The CDR3 DNA reads TGTGCCAGCAGCCGCTTGGGACAGCAAGAGACCCAGTACTTC. The V and J genes are TRBV9 and TRBJ2-5; 7 bases line up with TRBD1. Germline assignment: CDR1 SGDLS and CDR2 YYNGEE. The CDR3 length is 14 residues. V shed 4 bases and J 2 bases; nucleotides not matched to a gene: 5.

V usage is TRBV6-5 and J usage is TRBJ2-1; no definite D call. This CDR3 spans 11 amino acids. Trimming took off 0 bases at V and 12 bases at J, with 6 bases between the two ends. Germline V gene data show CDR1 as MNHEY and CDR2 as SVGAGI. CDR3 region: CASSYSNRQFF. In DNA, the CDR3 is TGTGCCAGCAGTTACTCGAATAGGCAGTTCTTC.

The genes are TRBV9 and TRBJ1-4; no clear D gene. The ends were cut back, 4 bases at V and 8 bases at J, with 9 bases in the middle. The CDR3 spans 12 residues. CDR1 is SGDLS and CDR2 is YYNGEE in the germline V gene. In nucleotides, the CDR3 is TGTGCCAGCAGCCGTCCCTCCGAAAAACTGTTTTTT. It encodes CASSRPSEKLFF.

The CDR3 reads CASSSRVLYEQYF. CDR3 DNA: TGTGCCAGCAGCTCCAGGGTCCTCTACGAGCAGTACTTC. The chain has TRBV5-6 and TRBJ2-7; tentative D call: TRBD1 (5 bases). The CDR3 sequence is 13 residues long. The ends were cut back, 3 bases at V and 3 bases at J, with 10 bases in the middle. Germline CDR1 SGHDT, CDR2 YYEEEE.

Written as DNA, the CDR3 is TGTGCCAGCAGCGCAAGCCGGGGTCGGGCTGAGCAGTTCTTC. It yields the protein CASSASRGRAEQFF. V and J are TRBV5-4 and TRBJ2-1; possibly TRBD2 for D (5 bases). The germline V gene has CDR1 SGHNT and CDR2 YYREEE (reference sequence). The CDR3 consists of 14 residues. Deletions cut 4 bases from V and 9 bases from J, with 17 bases between.

The chain couples TRBV9 to TRBJ1-2, with D possibly matching TRBD1 (5 bases). The CDR3 consists of 17 residues. The germline V gene has CDR1 SGDLS and CDR2 YYNGEE. The ends were cut back, 2 bases at V and 2 bases at J, with 19 bases in the middle. This CDR3 is CASSVPPTAGGNYGYTF. In DNA, the CDR3 is TGTGCCAGCAGCGTCCCCCCGACCGCTGGGGGGAACTATGGCTACACCTTC.

This sequence joins TRBV28 and TRBJ1-3; tentative D call: TRBD1 (5 bases). The V gene's germline CDR1 is MDHEN and CDR2 SYDVKM. Trimming left V 10 bases short and J 3 bases short, with 13 bases between. This CDR3 has 13 residues. The CDR3 protein is CATVRTLGNTIYF. The CDR3 bases are TGTGCCACCGTCCGGACACTTGGAAACACCATATATTTT. Full variable domain (outside the CDR3, taken from reference TRBV28 and TRBJ1-3): DVKVTQSSRYLVKRTGEKVFLECVQDMDHENMFWYRQDPGLGLRLIYFSYDVKMKEKGDIPEGYSVSREKKERFSLILESASTNQTSMYLCATVRTLGNTIYFGEGSWLTVV.

The chain is built from TRBV18 and TRBJ2-7; 9 bases align to TRBD2. V shed 3 bases, J shed 2 bases, and the junction held 5 bases outside the gene matches. The CDR3 loop spans 15 amino acids. Germline CDR1 is KGHSH and CDR2 is LQKENI. The CDR3 is CASSPPSGGTYEQYF. The CDR3, as DNA: TGTGCCAGCTCACCCCCCAGCGGGGGGACCTACGAGCAGTACTTC.